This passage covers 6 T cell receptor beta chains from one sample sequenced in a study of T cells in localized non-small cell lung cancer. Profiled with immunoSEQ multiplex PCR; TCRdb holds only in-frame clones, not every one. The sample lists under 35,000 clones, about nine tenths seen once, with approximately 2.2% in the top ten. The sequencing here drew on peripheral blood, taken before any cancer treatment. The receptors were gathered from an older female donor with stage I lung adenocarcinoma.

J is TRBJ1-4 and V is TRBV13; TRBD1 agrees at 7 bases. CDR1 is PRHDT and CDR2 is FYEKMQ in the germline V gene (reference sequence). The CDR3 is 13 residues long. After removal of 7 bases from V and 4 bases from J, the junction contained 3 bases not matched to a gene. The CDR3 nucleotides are TGTGCCAGCACCAGGGGGGGTAATGAAAAACTGTTTTTT. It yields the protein CASTRGGNEKLFF. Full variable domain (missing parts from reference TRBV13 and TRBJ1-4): AAGVIQSPRHLIKEKRETATLKCYPIPRHDTVYWYQQGPGQDPQFLISFYEKMQSDKGSIPDRFSAQQFSDYHSELNMSSLELGDSALYFCASTRGGNEKLFFGSGTQLSVL.

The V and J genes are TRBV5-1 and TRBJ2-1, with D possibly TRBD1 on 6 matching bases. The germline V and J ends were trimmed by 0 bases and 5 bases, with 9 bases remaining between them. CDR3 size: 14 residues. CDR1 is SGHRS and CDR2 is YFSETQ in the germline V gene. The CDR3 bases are TGCGCCAGCAGCTTGGAGGACAGAAACAATGAGCAGTTCTTC. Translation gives CASSLEDRNNEQFF.

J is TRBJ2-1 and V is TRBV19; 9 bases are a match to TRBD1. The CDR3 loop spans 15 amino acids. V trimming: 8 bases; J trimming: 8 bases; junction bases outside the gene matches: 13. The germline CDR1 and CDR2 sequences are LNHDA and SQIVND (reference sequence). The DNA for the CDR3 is TGTGCCAGTGAAACAGGGGGCGCTGGTAGGGATGAGCAGTTCTTC. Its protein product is CASETGGAGRDEQFF.

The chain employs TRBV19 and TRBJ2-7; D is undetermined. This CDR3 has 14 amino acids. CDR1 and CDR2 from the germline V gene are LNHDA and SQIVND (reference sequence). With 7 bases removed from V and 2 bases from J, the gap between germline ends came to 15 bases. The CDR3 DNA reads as TGTGCCAGTACTCAGACGGCCACGACCTACGAGCAGTACTTC. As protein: CASTQTATTYEQYF. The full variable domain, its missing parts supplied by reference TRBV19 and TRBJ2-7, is DGGITQSPKYLFRKEGQNVTLSCEQNLNHDAMYWYRQDPGQGLRLIYYSQIVNDFQKGDIAEGYSVSREKKESFPLTVTSAQKNPTAFYLCASTQTATTYEQYFGPGTRLTVT.

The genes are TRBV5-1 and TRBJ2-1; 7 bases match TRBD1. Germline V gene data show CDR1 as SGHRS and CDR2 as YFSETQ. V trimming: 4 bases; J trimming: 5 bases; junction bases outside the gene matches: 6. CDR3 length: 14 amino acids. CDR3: CASSPGQPNNEQFF. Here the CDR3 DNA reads TGCGCCAGCAGCCCGGGACAGCCGAACAATGAGCAGTTCTTC.

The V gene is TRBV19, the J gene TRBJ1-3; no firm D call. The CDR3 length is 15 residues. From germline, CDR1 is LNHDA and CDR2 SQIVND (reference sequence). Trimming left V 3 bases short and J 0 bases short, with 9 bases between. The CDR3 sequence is CASSISWSSGNTIYF. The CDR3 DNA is TGTGCCAGTAGTATCTCTTGGAGCTCTGGAAACACCATATATTTT.